The T cell receptor beta chain described here comes from a study of blood T cell repertoires in COVID-19. Turning to the study itself: Sites in the United States, Italy and Spain provided acute and convalescent COVID-19 samples. T cells, B-cell-depleted T cells, or PBMCs supplied cDNA or gDNA.

Per the authors' pipeline: Amplification with reference gene primers provided the estimates of nucleated cell counts. Sequencing used immunoSEQ multiplex PCR; TCRdb keeps in-frame clones, though not all of them. Clonal size and the V and J genes are those of that table, whereas D and trimming came from the DNA. The data contain tens of thousands of clones, more than 80% of them singletons. The germline V gene encodes CDR1 SGHRS and CDR2 YFSETQ. The CDR3 has 13 residues. Trimming shortened V by 4 bases and J by 6 bases, and 12 bases separated the two germline ends. The receptor was isolated from a man aged 30 to 45 with acute or convalescent COVID-19. Sequenced sample: peripheral blood. The chain couples TRBV5-1 to TRBJ2-3; a possible D gene is TRBD2 (5 bases). As DNA, the CDR3 is TGCGCCAGCAGCCCGGGTCCGGGGGATACGCAGTATTTT. The encoded protein is CASSPGPGDTQYF.